What follows are 28 T cell receptor beta chains derived from one specimen sequenced in a study of beta chain features in type 1 diabetes (dated by TCRdb to the late 2010s). General study outcomes and caveats: In all four CD4+ subsets, TCRB CDR3 length was moderately but significantly shorter in type 1 diabetes patients.

What these receptors recognize is not known. Libraries were prepared through the immunoSEQ multiplex PCR assay. The entire isolated RNA was reverse transcribed using the High Capacity cDNA Reverse Transcription Kit, and thus expressed TCRB transcripts were sequenced. This is the immuneACCESS table as TCRdb keeps it, with only in-frame sequences that have V and J called. A part of the clones is gone; compared with another copy, unresolved V genes explain less than half, and the rest is unexplained. For this sample there are some 350,000 clones; 9.5% to 10% appear just once. In total, the top ten clones hold about 0.6% of the sample. The sequenced sample consisted of central memory CD4+ T cells from blood. All receptors come from a man aged 30-40 years with type 1 diabetes.

J is TRBJ2-7 and V is TRBV7-2, with 10 bases matching TRBD1. CDR3 size: 15 residues. The trim removed 5 bases at V and 5 bases at J, leaving 9 bases unmatched. The germline gives CDR1 SGHTA, CDR2 FQGNSA. The CDR3 DNA reads TGTGCCAGCAGCCGCCAGGGACAGGGGCTCGACGAGCAGTACTTC. This encodes CASSRQGQGLDEQYF. The full variable domain, completed using reference TRBV7-2 and TRBJ2-7, is GAGVSQSPSNKVTEKGKDVELRCDPISGHTALYWYRQSLGQGLEFLIYFQGNSAPDKSGLPSDRFSAERTGGSVSTLTIQRTQQEDSAVYLCASSRQGQGLDEQYFGPGTRLTVT.

The chain recombines TRBV2 with TRBJ1-1, with TRBD1 matching over 7 bases. The CDR3 contains 14 residues. Germline CDR1 is SNHLY and CDR2 is FYNNEI. The trim removed 1 base at V and 3 bases at J, leaving 2 bases unmatched. In DNA form, the CDR3 reads TGTGCCAGCAGTGAAGACAGGGGTGACACTGAAGCTTTCTTT. Protein product: CASSEDRGDTEAFF.

This clone was observed a few times. The rearrangement joins TRBV7-2 to TRBJ2-5; D gene ambiguous. The ends were cut back, 2 bases at V and 1 base at J, with 8 bases in the middle. CDR1 is SGHTA and CDR2 is FQGNSA in the germline V gene. The CDR3 contains 14 residues. CDR3 residues: CASSLSYVQETQYF. The CDR3 DNA follows: TGTGCCAGCAGCTTAAGCTACGTCCAAGAGACCCAGTACTTC.

V gene TRBV11-3 combines with J gene TRBJ2-2; D is unclear. The CDR3 runs to 14 residues. Per germline, CDR1 SGHNT and CDR2 YENEEA. Trimming shortened V by 0 bases and J by 4 bases, and 6 bases separated the two germline ends. CDR3 in amino acids: CASSLDLGTGELFF. The CDR3 nucleotides are TGTGCCAGCAGCTTAGATCTAGGCACCGGGGAGCTGTTTTTT.

This clone was seen more than once but under ten times. The chain joins TRBV29-1 to TRBJ2-1; D remains ambiguous. V was trimmed by 4 bases and J by 8 bases, leaving 12 bases between them. Germline CDR1 SQVTM, CDR2 ANQGSEA. CDR3 length: 12 amino acids. CDR3 protein: CSVAVSGDEQFF. In DNA form, the CDR3 reads TGCAGCGTTGCGGTCAGTGGCGATGAGCAGTTCTTC.

The J gene is TRBJ2-7, the V gene TRBV10-3; 9 bases are a match to TRBD1. CDR3 length: 14 amino acids. CDR1 and CDR2 (germline): ENHRY, SYGVKD. Trimming took 7 bases from V and 7 from J; bases not matched to a gene: 11. CDR3 nucleotide sequence: TGTGCCATCAAAAATCAAGACAGGGGGGGAGAGCAGTACTTC. Its protein product is CAIKNQDRGGEQYF.

The V call is TRBV11-2, the J call TRBJ1-5, with 7 bases aligning to TRBD1. The CDR3 spans 14 residues. Germline CDR1 SGHAT, CDR2 FQNNGV. Unmatched junction bases numbered 8, after V lost 5 bases and J lost 7 bases. CDR3: CASSPPGTAQPQHF. CDR3 sequence (DNA): TGTGCCAGCAGCCCTCCCGGGACAGCCCAGCCCCAGCATTTT. Full variable domain (missing parts from reference TRBV11-2 and TRBJ1-5): EAGVAQSPRYKIIEKRQSVAFWCNPISGHATLYWYQQILGQGPKLLIQFQNNGVVDDSQLPKDRFSAERLKGVDSTLKIQPAKLEDSAVYLCASSPPGTAQPQHFGDGTRLSIL.

The chain has TRBV18 and TRBJ1-5; 8 nucleotides match TRBD1. Germline assignment: CDR1 KGHSH and CDR2 LQKENI. The trim removed 3 bases at V and 6 bases at J, leaving 13 bases unmatched. The CDR3 is made up of 17 amino acids. The CDR3 loop is CASSPPGQVMGVQPQHF. CDR3 bases: TGTGCCAGCTCACCTCCGGGACAGGTTATGGGAGTTCAGCCCCAGCATTTT.

The chain links TRBV7-3 to TRBJ2-3; 8 bases align to TRBD2. With V trimmed by 5 bases and J by 3 bases, 7 bases remained unmatched. Germline V gene lookup returns CDR1 SGHTA and CDR2 FQGTGA. The CDR3 is made up of 15 amino acids. The CDR3 here is CASSPDGRGTDTQYF. CDR3 nucleotide sequence: TGTGCCAGCAGCCCTGACGGGAGGGGGACAGATACGCAGTATTTT.

This clone was seen only a few times. Other DNA sequences of this sample code for an identical CDR3. The rearrangement joins TRBV18 to TRBJ2-5; tentatively, D is TRBD1 (5 bases). Germline V gene data show CDR1 as KGHSH and CDR2 as LQKENI. The CDR3 contains 13 residues. The V end lost 3 bases, the J end lost 1 base, and 6 bases lay between the germline ends. CDR3 amino acids: CASSPDIQETQYF. The CDR3 DNA is TGTGCCAGCTCACCGGACATCCAAGAGACCCAGTACTTC.

The table lists this clone with many counts. This chain links TRBV28 with TRBJ2-3; 7 nucleotides match TRBD1. Germline CDR1 is MDHEN and CDR2 is SYDVKM. V was pared by 5 bases and J by 6 bases, with 8 bases of the junction left unmatched. This CDR3 comprises 14 residues. The CDR3 region is CASSPPTGMDTQYF. The CDR3 coding sequence is TGTGCCAGCAGTCCTCCGACAGGGATGGATACGCAGTATTTT.

This clone has more than one count but fewer than ten. The V and J genes are TRBV4-3 and TRBJ1-1; 7 nucleotides agree with TRBD1. CDR1 and CDR2 (germline): LGHNA, YSLEER. With V trimmed by 4 bases and J by 1 base, 3 bases remained unmatched. The CDR3 totals 14 residues. CDR3 region: CASSLDRENTEAFF. The CDR3 bases are TGCGCCAGCAGCCTCGACAGGGAGAACACTGAAGCTTTCTTT.

This chain links TRBV5-1 with TRBJ2-6; D unresolved. Trimming removed 4 bases at V and 4 bases at J, with 12 bases between. Germline V gives CDR1 SGHRS, CDR2 YFSETQ. CDR3 length equals 15 residues. The CDR3 region is CASSPQPSGANVLTF. The CDR3 bases are TGCGCCAGCAGCCCTCAACCTTCGGGGGCCAACGTCCTGACTTTC.

The chain combines TRBV11-3 with TRBJ1-5; TRBD1 might be the D (5 bases). V lost 3 bases and J lost 5, with 14 bases in between. The CDR3 totals 15 residues. Germline-derived CDR1 and CDR2 are SGHNT and YENEEA. The CDR3 loop reads CASSFGGGEYQPQHF. For the CDR3, the DNA is TGTGCCAGCAGCTTTGGGGGGGGTGAATATCAGCCCCAGCATTTT.

The V call is TRBV19, the J call TRBJ2-5; TRBD2 matches 11 bases. The CDR3 spans 17 residues. Germline-derived CDR1 and CDR2 are LNHDA and SQIVND (reference sequence). Trimming took 6 bases from V and 1 from J; bases not matched to a gene: 10. The CDR3 protein is CASSRWGLAEIQETQYF. The CDR3 DNA follows: TGTGCCAGTAGCCGCTGGGGACTAGCGGAGATCCAAGAGACCCAGTACTTC.

This clone showed up just a few times. The chain has TRBV2 and TRBJ1-5; no definite D call. This CDR3 has 13 residues. Trimming removed 5 bases at V and 1 base at J, with 6 bases between. The germline CDR1 and CDR2 sequences are SNHLY and FYNNEI. The CDR3 protein is CASSRESNQPQHF. The CDR3, as DNA: TGTGCCAGCAGTCGTGAGAGCAATCAGCCCCAGCATTTT.

This chain links TRBV28 with TRBJ2-2, with 8 bases fitting TRBD1. Unmatched junction bases numbered 13, after V lost 3 bases and J lost 7 bases. Germline lookup yields CDR1 MDHEN and CDR2 SYDVKM. The CDR3 is made up of 17 amino acids. In DNA, the CDR3 is TGTGCCAGCAGTTTTTATGGGAAGGGACAGGACCACGGGGAGCTGTTTTTT. This codes for CASSFYGKGQDHGELFF.

This clone was found a few times. This chain connects TRBV7-9 to TRBJ1-5; 8 nucleotides line up with TRBD1. Germline loops: CDR1 SEHNR, CDR2 FQNEAQ (reference sequence). V shed 1 base and J 4 bases; nucleotides not matched to a gene: 9. This CDR3 comprises 17 residues. CDR3 nucleotides: TGTGCCAGCAGCTTAGGGACAGGGCGATATGGAAATCAGCCCCAGCATTTT. This translates into CASSLGTGRYGNQPQHF.

This chain uses TRBV2 with TRBJ2-1, with no clear D. The CDR3 has 16 residues. Looked up from germline, CDR1 is SNHLY and CDR2 is FYNNEI. V lost 4 bases, J lost 0 bases, and 13 bases lay in between. The CDR3 loop reads CASSADSLNSYNEQFF. CDR3 nucleotide sequence: TGTGCCAGCAGTGCAGACTCGCTGAACTCCTACAATGAGCAGTTCTTC.

The chain joins TRBV5-6 to TRBJ1-2; no clear D. Germline CDR1 reads SGHDT; CDR2 reads YYEEEE. The CDR3 sequence is 14 residues long. Between the trimmed V and J ends, which lost 4 bases and 6 bases, there was a span of 16 bases. CDR3 bases: TGTGCCAGCAGCGCTGGATCTTCGGAGGATGGCTACACCTTC. Translated: CASSAGSSEDGYTF.

This clone was detected a few times. The chain recombines TRBV11-3 with TRBJ2-1; no clear D gene. Between the trimmed V and J ends, which lost 2 bases and 5 bases, there was a span of 7 bases. The CDR3 extends over 13 amino acids. Germline CDR1 reads SGHNT; CDR2 reads YENEEA. CDR3 in amino acids: CASSLSPDNEQFF. The CDR3 DNA reads as TGTGCCAGCAGCTTATCTCCAGACAATGAGCAGTTCTTC.

The CDR3 region has the DNA TGTGCCAGCAGCTTAGAGCCTCAAGATACGCAGTATTTT. Protein sequence: CASSLEPQDTQYF. The chain recombines TRBV7-2 with TRBJ2-3; no clear D. Trimming took off 1 base at V and 5 bases at J, with 7 bases between the two ends. Germline V gene sequence: CDR1 SGHTA, CDR2 FQGNSA. The CDR3 spans 13 residues. Full variable domain (missing parts from reference TRBV7-2 and TRBJ2-3): GAGVSQSPSNKVTEKGKDVELRCDPISGHTALYWYRQSLGQGLEFLIYFQGNSAPDKSGLPSDRFSAERTGGSVSTLTIQRTQQEDSAVYLCASSLEPQDTQYFGPGTRLTVL.

In this sample, this clone turned up many times. The chain recombines TRBV18 with TRBJ1-3; tentative D call: TRBD1 (6 bases). Germline V gives CDR1 KGHSH, CDR2 LQKENI. V was clipped by 6 bases and J by 8 bases, with 17 bases between them. CDR3 length equals 14 residues. In DNA form, the CDR3 reads TGTGCCAGCTCCCCCGGGACATCGGAATACACCATATATTTT. Protein product: CASSPGTSEYTIYF.

This clone was counted only a few times. The chain employs TRBV5-8 and TRBJ1-5; D unclear. The CDR3 extends over 16 amino acids. Germline assignment: CDR1 SGHTS and CDR2 YDEGEE. V gave up 0 bases and J gave up 7 bases, with 17 bases separating them. This CDR3 reads CASSLERGGIRQPQHF. Written as DNA, the CDR3 is TGTGCCAGCAGCTTGGAACGAGGTGGGATTCGCCAGCCCCAGCATTTT.

V is TRBV9 and J is TRBJ1-1, with TRBD1 identical over 10 bases. Germline V lookup: CDR1 SGDLS, CDR2 YYNGEE. This CDR3 contains 19 residues. Germline trimming cut 0 bases from V and 1 base from J; bases unmatched to any gene: 12. CDR3 in amino acids: CASSVVASGTGDWNTEAFF. The CDR3, as DNA: TGTGCCAGCAGCGTAGTGGCCTCCGGGACAGGGGATTGGAACACTGAAGCTTTCTTT.

This clone turned up a few times. This sequence joins TRBV5-4 and TRBJ2-4, with TRBD1 as a possible D gene (6 bases). Per germline, CDR1 SGHNT and CDR2 YYREEE (reference sequence). With 5 bases removed from V and 0 bases from J, the gap between germline ends came to 18 bases. There are 17 residues in the CDR3. CDR3 sequence: CASSRDRWGIAKNIQYF. The CDR3 DNA sequence: TGTGCCAGCAGTCGTGACAGGTGGGGGATAGCCAAAAACATTCAGTACTTC.

In this sample, this clone turned up a few times. J is TRBJ1-1 and V is TRBV5-8; D uncertain. The length of the CDR3 is 14 residues. Germline loops: CDR1 SGHTS, CDR2 YDEGEE. Trimming shortened V by 1 base and J by 7 bases, and 14 bases separated the two germline ends. CDR3 bases: TGTGCCAGCAGCTTGCCTGAGATGCTGGTTGAAGCTTTCTTT. This sequence encodes CASSLPEMLVEAFF.

The DNA for the CDR3 is TGCGCCAGCAGCTTGGGTCGGGGAGATACGCAGTATTTT. Its protein is CASSLGRGDTQYF. The rearrangement links TRBV5-1 to TRBJ2-3, with D perhaps TRBD2 (5 bases). CDR1 is SGHRS and CDR2 is YFSETQ in the germline V gene. V was pared by 0 bases and J by 5 bases, with 7 bases between. This CDR3 has 13 amino acids.